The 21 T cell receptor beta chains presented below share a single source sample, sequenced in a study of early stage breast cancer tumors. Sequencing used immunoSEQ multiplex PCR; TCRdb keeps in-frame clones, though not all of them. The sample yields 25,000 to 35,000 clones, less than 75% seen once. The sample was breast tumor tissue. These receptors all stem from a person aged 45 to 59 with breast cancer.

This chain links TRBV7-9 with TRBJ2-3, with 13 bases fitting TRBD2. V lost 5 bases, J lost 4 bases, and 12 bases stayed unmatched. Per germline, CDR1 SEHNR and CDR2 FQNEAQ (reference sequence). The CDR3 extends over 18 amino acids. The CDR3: CASSTGLAGVGLADTQYF. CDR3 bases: TGTGCCAGCAGCACAGGACTAGCGGGAGTTGGTCTCGCAGATACGCAGTATTTT.

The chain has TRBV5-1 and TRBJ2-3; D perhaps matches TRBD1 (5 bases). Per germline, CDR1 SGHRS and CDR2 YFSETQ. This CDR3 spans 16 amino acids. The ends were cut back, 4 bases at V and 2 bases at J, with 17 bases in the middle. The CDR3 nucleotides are TGCGCCAGCAGCCGAAACCCAGGGCCACCCACAGATACGCAGTATTTT. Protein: CASSRNPGPPTDTQYF.

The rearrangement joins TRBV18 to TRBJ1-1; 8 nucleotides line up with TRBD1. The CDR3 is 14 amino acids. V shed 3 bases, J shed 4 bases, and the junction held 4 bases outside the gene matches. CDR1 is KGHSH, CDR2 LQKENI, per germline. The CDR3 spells CASSPGTGPTEAFF. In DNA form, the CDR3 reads TGTGCCAGCTCACCCGGGACAGGTCCCACTGAAGCTTTCTTT. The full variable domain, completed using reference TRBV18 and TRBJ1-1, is NAGVMQNPRHLVRRRGQEARLRCSPMKGHSHVYWYRQLPEEGLKFMVYLQKENIIDESGMPKERFSAEFPKEGPSILRIQQVVRGDSAAYFCASSPGTGPTEAFFGQGTRLTVV.

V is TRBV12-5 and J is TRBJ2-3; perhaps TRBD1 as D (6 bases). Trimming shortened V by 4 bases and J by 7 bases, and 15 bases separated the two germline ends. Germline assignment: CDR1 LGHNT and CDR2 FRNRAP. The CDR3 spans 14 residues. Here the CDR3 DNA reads TGTGCTAGTGGTTCCCCGTCTAGGGGGAATACGCAGTATTTT. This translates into CASGSPSRGNTQYF.

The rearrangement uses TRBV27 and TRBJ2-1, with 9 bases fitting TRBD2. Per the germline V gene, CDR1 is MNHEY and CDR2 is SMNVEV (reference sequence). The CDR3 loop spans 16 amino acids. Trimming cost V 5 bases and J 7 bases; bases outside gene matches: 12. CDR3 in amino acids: CASSPEVAGAANEQFF. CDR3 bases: TGTGCCAGCAGTCCGGAGGTAGCGGGAGCGGCGAATGAGCAGTTCTTC.

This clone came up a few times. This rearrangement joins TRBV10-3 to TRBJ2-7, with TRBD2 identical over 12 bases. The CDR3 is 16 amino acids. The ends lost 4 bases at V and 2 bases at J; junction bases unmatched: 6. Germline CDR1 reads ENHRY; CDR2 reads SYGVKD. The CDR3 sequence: CAISGLAGEIAYEQYF. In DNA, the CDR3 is TGTGCCATCAGTGGACTAGCGGGAGAAATTGCCTACGAGCAGTACTTC.

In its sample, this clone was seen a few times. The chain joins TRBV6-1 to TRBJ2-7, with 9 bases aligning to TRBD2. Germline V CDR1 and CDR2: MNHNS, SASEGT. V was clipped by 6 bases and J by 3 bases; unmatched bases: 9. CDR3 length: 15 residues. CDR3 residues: CASSEIAGEGYEQYF. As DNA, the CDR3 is TGTGCCAGCAGCGAAATAGCGGGAGAGGGCTACGAGCAGTACTTC.

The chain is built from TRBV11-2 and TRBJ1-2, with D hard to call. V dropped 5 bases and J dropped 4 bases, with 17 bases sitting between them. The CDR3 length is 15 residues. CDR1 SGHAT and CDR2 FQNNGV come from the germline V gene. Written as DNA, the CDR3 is TGTGCCAGCAGCCCCTCGAGTAGTATAGGCTATGGCTACACCTTC. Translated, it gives CASSPSSSIGYGYTF.

CDR3 amino acids: CASSLLERNTIYF. The CDR3 bases are TGTGCCAGCAGCTTGTTGGAAAGAAACACCATATATTTT. This chain joins TRBV5-5 and TRBJ1-3; D call uncertain. Germline V gives CDR1 SGHKS, CDR2 YYEKEE (reference sequence). This CDR3 has 13 amino acids. The V and J ends lost 1 base and 5 bases respectively, with 7 bases between them. Full variable domain (rest looked up from reference TRBV5-5 and TRBJ1-3): DAGVTQSPTHLIKTRGQQVTLRCSPISGHKSVSWYQQVLGQGPQFIFQYYEKEERGRGNFPDRFSARQFPNYSSELNVNALLLGDSALYLCASSLLERNTIYFGEGSWLTVV.

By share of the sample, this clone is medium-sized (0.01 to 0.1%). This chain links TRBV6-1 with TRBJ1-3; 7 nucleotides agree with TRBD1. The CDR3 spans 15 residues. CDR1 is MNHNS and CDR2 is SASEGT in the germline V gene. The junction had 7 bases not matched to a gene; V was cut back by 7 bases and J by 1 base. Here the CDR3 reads CASNLGGPSGNTIYF. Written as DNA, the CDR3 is TGTGCCAGCAATTTAGGGGGCCCATCTGGAAACACCATATATTTT.

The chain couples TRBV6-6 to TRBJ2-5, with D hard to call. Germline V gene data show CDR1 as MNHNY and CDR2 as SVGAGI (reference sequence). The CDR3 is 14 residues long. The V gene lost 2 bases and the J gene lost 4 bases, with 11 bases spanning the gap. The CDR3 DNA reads TGTGCCAGCAGTTACCCGTCAGTGGCAGAGACCCAGTACTTC. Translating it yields CASSYPSVAETQYF.

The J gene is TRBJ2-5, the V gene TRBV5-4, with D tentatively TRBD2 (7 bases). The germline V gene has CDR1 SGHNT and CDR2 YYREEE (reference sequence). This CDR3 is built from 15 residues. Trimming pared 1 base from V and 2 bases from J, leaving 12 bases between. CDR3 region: CASSLSGGGQETQYF. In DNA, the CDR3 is TGTGCCAGCAGCTTGTCGGGGGGCGGGCAAGAGACCCAGTACTTC.

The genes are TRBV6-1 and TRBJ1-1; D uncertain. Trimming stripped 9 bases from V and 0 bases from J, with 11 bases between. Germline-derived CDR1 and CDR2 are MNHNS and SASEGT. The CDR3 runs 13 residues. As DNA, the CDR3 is TGTGCCAGTCGTCCGGCGGTGAACACTGAAGCTTTCTTT. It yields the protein CASRPAVNTEAFF.

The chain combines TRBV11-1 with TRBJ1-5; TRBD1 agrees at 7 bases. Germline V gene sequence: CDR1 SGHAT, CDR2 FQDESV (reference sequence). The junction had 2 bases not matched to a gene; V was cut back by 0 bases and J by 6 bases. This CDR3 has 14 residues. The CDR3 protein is CASSLAGQFQPQHF. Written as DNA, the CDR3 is TGTGCCAGCAGCTTAGCGGGACAGTTTCAGCCCCAGCATTTT.

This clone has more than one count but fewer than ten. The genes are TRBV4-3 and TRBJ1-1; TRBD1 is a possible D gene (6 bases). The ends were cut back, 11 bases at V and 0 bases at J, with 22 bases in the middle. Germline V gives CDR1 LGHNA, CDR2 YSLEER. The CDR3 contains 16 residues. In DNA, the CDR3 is TGCGCCTCCTCTAAGGGCAGGGCAGGGGTGAACACTGAAGCTTTCTTT. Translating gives CASSKGRAGVNTEAFF.

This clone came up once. The CDR3 reads CASSLGGLHEQFF. The CDR3 DNA reads as TGTGCCAGTTCCTTGGGGGGGCTACATGAGCAGTTCTTC. The chain employs TRBV25-1 and TRBJ2-1; TRBD2 might be the D (7 bases). This CDR3 region has 13 residues. CDR1 is MGHDK and CDR2 is SYGVNS in the germline V gene. V lost 9 bases to trimming and J lost 8 bases, with 17 bases between them.

The CDR3: CASTWDRVNTEAFF. DNA for the CDR3: TGTGCCAGCACCTGGGACAGGGTAAACACTGAAGCTTTCTTT. The V call is TRBV9, the J call TRBJ1-1; 9 bases align to TRBD1. This CDR3 region has 14 residues. The ends lost 6 bases at V and 2 bases at J; junction bases unmatched: 5. Germline lookup yields CDR1 SGDLS and CDR2 YYNGEE.

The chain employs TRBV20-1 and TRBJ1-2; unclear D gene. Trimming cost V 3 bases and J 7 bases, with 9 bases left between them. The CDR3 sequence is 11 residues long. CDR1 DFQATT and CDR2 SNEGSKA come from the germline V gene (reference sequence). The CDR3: CSASMGGGYTF. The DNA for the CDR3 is TGCAGTGCTAGTATGGGAGGTGGCTACACCTTC.

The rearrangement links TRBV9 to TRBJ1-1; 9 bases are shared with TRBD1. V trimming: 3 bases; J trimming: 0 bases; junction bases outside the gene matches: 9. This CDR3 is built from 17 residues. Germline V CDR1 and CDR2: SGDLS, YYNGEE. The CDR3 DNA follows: TGTGCCAGCAGCGCACAACAGGGGGCAAGTGTGAACACTGAAGCTTTCTTT. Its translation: CASSAQQGASVNTEAFF.

The CDR3 DNA reads TGCGCCAGCAGCCAAGATAGAGGGAGACCGTCCCCCACAGATACGCAGTATTTT. Protein sequence: CASSQDRGRPSPTDTQYF. The chain is built from TRBV4-1 and TRBJ2-3; D perhaps matches TRBD2 (5 bases). V was trimmed by 0 bases and J by 2 bases, leaving 18 bases between them. Per the germline V gene, CDR1 is MGHRA and CDR2 is YSYEKL. The CDR3 extends over 18 amino acids.

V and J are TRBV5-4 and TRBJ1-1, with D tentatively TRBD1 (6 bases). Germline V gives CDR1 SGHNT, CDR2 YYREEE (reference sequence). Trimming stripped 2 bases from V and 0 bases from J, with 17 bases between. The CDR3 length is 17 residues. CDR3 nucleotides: TGTGCCAGCAGCTTCGGTTACAGGGATCCCATGAACACTGAAGCTTTCTTT. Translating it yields CASSFGYRDPMNTEAFF. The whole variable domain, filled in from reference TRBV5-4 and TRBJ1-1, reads ETGVTQSPTHLIKTRGQQVTLRCSSQSGHNTVSWYQQALGQGPQFIFQYYREEENGRGNFPPRFSGLQFPNYSSELNVNALELDDSALYLCASSFGYRDPMNTEAFFGQGTRLTVV.